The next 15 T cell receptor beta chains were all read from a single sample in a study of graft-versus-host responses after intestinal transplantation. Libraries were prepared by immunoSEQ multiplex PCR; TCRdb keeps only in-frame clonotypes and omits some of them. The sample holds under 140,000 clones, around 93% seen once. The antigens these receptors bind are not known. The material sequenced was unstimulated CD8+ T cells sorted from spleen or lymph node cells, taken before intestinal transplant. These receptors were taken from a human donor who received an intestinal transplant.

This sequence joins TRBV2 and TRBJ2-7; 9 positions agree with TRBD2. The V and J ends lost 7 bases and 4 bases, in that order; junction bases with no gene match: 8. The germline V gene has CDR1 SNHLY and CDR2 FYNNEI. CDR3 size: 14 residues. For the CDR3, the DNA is TGTGCCAGCATGTTGGCGGGAGGGCCGTACGAGCAGTACTTC. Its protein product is CASMLAGGPYEQYF.

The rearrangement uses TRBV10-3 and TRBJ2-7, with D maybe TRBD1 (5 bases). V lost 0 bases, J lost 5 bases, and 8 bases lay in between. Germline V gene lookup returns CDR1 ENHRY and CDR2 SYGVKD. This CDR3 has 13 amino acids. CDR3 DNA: TGTGCCATCAGTGAGTCAGGCAGGGACGAGCAGTACTTC. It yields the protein CAISESGRDEQYF.

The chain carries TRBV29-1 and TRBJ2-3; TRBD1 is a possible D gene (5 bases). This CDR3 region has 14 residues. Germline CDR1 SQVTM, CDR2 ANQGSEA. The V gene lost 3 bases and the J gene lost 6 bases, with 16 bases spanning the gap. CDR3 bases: TGCAGCGTTGACGTTGGGCAGGGCGGCGATACGCAGTATTTT. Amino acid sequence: CSVDVGQGGDTQYF.

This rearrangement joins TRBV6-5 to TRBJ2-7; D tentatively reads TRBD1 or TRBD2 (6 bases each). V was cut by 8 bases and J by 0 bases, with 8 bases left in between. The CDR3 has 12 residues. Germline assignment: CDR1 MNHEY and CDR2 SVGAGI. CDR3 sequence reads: CASGGGSYEQYF. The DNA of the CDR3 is TGTGCCAGCGGAGGGGGCTCCTACGAGCAGTACTTC.

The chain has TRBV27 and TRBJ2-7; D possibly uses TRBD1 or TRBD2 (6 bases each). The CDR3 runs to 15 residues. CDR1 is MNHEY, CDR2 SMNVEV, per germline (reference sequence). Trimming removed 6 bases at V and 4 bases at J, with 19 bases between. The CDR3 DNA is TGTGCCAGCAGCCTAGGGGGAGGCGCCGGTTACGAGCAGTACTTC. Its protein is CASSLGGGAGYEQYF.

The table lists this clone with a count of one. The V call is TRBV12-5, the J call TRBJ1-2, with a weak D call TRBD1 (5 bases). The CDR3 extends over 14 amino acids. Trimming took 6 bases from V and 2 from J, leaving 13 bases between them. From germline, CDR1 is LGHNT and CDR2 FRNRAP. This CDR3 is CASGLSAGNYGYTF. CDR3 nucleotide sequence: TGTGCTAGTGGCTTATCTGCAGGGAACTATGGCTACACCTTC.

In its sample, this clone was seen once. The CDR3 DNA reads TGTGCCAGCAGCGGGGCAAGGGTGAACACTGAAGCTTTCTTT. Its protein is CASSGARVNTEAFF. The genes are TRBV14 and TRBJ1-1, with D maybe TRBD1 (5 bases). CDR1 and CDR2 from the germline V gene are SGHDN and FVKESK. The CDR3 totals 14 residues. Trimming cost V 5 bases and J 0 bases, with 10 bases left between them.

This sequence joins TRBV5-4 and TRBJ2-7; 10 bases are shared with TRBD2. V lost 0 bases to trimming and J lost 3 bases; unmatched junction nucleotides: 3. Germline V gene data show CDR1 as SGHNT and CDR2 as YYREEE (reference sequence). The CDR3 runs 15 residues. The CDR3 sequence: CASSLVASGSYEQYF. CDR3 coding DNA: TGTGCCAGCAGCTTGGTCGCTAGCGGGAGCTACGAGCAGTACTTC.

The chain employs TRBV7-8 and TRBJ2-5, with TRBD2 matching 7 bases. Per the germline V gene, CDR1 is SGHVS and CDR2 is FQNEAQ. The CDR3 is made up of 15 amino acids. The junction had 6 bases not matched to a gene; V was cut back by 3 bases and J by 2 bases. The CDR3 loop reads CASSFQAGVQETQYF. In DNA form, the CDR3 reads TGTGCCAGCAGCTTCCAGGCGGGAGTTCAAGAGACCCAGTACTTC. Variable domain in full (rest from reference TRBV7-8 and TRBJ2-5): GAGVSQSPRYKVAKRGQDVALRCDPISGHVSLFWYQQALGQGPEFLTYFQNEAQLDKSGLPSDRFFAERPEGSVSTLKIQRTQQEDSAVYLCASSFQAGVQETQYFGPGTRLLVL.

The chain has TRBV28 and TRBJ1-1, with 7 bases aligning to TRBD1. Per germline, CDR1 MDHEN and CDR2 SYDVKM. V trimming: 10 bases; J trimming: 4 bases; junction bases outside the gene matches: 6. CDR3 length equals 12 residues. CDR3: CATRGSGTEAFF. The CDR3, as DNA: TGTGCCACCAGGGGGAGTGGCACTGAAGCTTTCTTT.

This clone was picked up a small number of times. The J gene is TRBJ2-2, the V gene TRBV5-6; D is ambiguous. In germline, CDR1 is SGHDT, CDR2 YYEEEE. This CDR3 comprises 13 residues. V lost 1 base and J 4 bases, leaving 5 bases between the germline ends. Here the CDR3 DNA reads TGTGCCAGCAGCTTGTCTGCCACCGGGGAGCTGTTTTTT. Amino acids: CASSLSATGELFF. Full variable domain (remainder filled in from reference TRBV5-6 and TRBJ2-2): DAGVTQSPTHLIKTRGQQVTLRCSPKSGHDTVSWYQQALGQGPQFIFQYYEEEERQRGNFPDRFSGHQFPNYSSELNVNALLLGDSALYLCASSLSATGELFFGEGSRLTVL.

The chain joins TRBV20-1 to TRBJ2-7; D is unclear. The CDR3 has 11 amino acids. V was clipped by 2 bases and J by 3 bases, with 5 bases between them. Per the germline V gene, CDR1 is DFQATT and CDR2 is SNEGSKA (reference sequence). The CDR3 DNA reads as TGCAGTGCTAGAATGGGCTACGAGCAGTACTTC. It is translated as CSARMGYEQYF.

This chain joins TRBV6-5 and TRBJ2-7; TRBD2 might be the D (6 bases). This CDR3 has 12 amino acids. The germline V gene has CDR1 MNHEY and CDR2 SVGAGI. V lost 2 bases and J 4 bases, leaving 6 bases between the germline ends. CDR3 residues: CASSYAGYEQYF. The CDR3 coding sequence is TGTGCCAGCAGTTACGCGGGGTACGAGCAGTACTTC.

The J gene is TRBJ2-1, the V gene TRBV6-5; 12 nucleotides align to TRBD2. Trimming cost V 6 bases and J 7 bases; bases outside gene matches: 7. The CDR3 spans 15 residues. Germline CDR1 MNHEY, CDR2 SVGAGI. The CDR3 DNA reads TGTGCCAGCAGCCCTAGCGGGAGGGCGGGGAATGAGCAGTTCTTC. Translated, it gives CASSPSGRAGNEQFF.

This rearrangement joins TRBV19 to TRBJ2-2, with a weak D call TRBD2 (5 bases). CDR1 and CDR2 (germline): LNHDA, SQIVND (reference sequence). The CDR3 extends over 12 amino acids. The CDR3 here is CALTRETGELFF. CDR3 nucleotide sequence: TGTGCGCTAACCCGGGAAACCGGGGAGCTGTTTTTT.